The 14 T cell receptor beta chains below come from one sample, sequenced in a study of breast tumors, draining lymph nodes, adjacent tissues. TCRdb re-called the multiplex PCR reads with MiXCR, one entry per CDR3 protein. The sample carries around 140,000 distinct CDR3 sequences, 32% recorded once. Axillary draining lymph nodes of breast cancer patients supplied the node samples. Sequences were obtained from axillary lymph node tissue. The receptor set was obtained from a female donor with breast cancer. Some clones in this sample may be carry-over from other donors' samples.

This clonotype occurred a few times. A much larger clone differs by one base, so this may be a read error. V usage is TRBV20-1 and J usage is TRBJ2-1, with TRBD2 matching over 8 bases. Per germline, CDR1 DFQATT and CDR2 SNEGSKA (reference sequence). This CDR3 is 16 amino acids long. In nucleotides, the CDR3 is TGCAGTGCTAGAGTGGATTCCGGGACTAGGTACAATGAGCGGTTCTTC. Residues: CSARVDSGTRYNERFF.

This clonotype has ten or more counts. The CDR3 DNA follows: TGTGCCAGCAGCCGGACCCAAGAGACCCAGTACTTC. It encodes CASSRTQETQYF. The chain couples TRBV11-2 to TRBJ2-5, with unresolved D. The V end lost 5 bases, the J end lost 1 base, and 5 bases lay between the germline ends. Looked up from germline, CDR1 is SGHAT and CDR2 is FQNNGV. The CDR3 sequence is 12 residues long.

Ten or more counts support this clonotype. CDR3: CSAPDPGETQYF. The DNA of the CDR3 is TGCAGTGCCCCGGACCCGGGGGAGACCCAGTACTTC. The V call is TRBV20-1, the J call TRBJ2-5; possibly TRBD2 for D (5 bases). The CDR3 runs to 12 residues. Per the germline V gene, CDR1 is DFQATT and CDR2 is SNEGSKA (reference sequence). Trimming removed 6 bases at V and 5 bases at J, with 13 bases between.

This clonotype was seen once. The V gene is TRBV7-9, the J gene TRBJ2-7; D may correspond to TRBD1 or TRBD2 (6 bases each). V lost 5 bases and J lost 4, with 18 bases in between. In germline, CDR1 is SEHNR, CDR2 FQNEAQ (reference sequence). The CDR3 spans 15 residues. CDR3 sequence reads: CASSTVQGLVYEQYF. In DNA, the CDR3 is TGTGCCAGCAGCACGGTACAGGGACTGGTTTACGAGCAGTACTTC. Variable domain in full (rest from reference TRBV7-9 and TRBJ2-7): DTGVSQNPRHKITKRGQNVTFRCDPISEHNRLYWYRQTLGQGPEFLTYFQNEAQLEKSRLLSDRFSAERPKGSFSTLEIQRTEQGDSAMYLCASSTVQGLVYEQYFGPGTRLTVT.

This clonotype was observed once. One end of the junction is discordant with germline, which a read error may explain. V and J are TRBV28 and TRBJ1-6, with 7 bases matching TRBD1. The CDR3 runs 17 residues. Germline V gene lookup returns CDR1 MDHEN and CDR2 SYDVKM. This chain's CDR3 is CASRTDRRGPYNSPLRF. DNA of the CDR3: TGTGCCAGCAGAACAGACAGGAGGGGGCCTTATAATTCACCCCTCCGCTTT.

On this clonotype itself: A much larger clone differs from this one at a single base, so this may be a read error. The chain combines TRBV12-3 or TRBV12-4 with TRBJ2-5; D may be TRBD2 (6 bases). There are 15 residues in the CDR3. V lost 3 bases to trimming and J lost 5 bases, with 16 bases between them. This CDR3 is CASSFSAGRGETQYF. DNA for the CDR3: TGTGCCAGCAGTTTCAGTGCGGGGCGAGGGGAGACCCAGTACTTC.

This clonotype was observed many times. This chain connects TRBV4-1 to TRBJ1-4, with D hard to call. This CDR3 comprises 19 residues. Deletions cut 3 bases from V and 3 bases from J, with 23 bases between. The germline V gene has CDR1 MGHRA and CDR2 YSYEKL. The CDR3 spells CASSQQRQVGLRANEKLFF. For the CDR3, the DNA is TGCGCCAGCAGCCAGCAGAGGCAAGTGGGGTTGCGGGCTAATGAAAAACTGTTTTTT.

In this sample, this clonotype turned up a few times. Compared with germline, one end of the junction differs, possibly owing to a read error. J is TRBJ2-1 and V is TRBV18; possible D gene TRBD2, 6 bases. The germline V gene encodes CDR1 KGHSH and CDR2 LQKENI. CDR3 size: 12 residues. The CDR3 nucleotides read TGTGCCAGCTCACCACCGACGGGGGAGCAGCTCTTC. Its protein is CASSPPTGEQLF.

V gene TRBV2 combines with J gene TRBJ2-7, with D possibly TRBD1 on 6 matching bases. From germline, CDR1 is SNHLY and CDR2 FYNNEI. Trimming took off 7 bases at V and 4 bases at J, with 11 bases between the two ends. The CDR3 runs to 12 residues. CDR3 sequence reads: CASTRTVYEQYF. The CDR3 DNA reads TGTGCCAGCACCCGGACAGTTTACGAGCAGTACTTC.

This clonotype was picked up one time. This chain connects TRBV7-3 to TRBJ2-2; 7 bases match TRBD2. CDR3 size: 15 residues. Germline values: CDR1 SGHTA, CDR2 FQGTGA. Trimming cost V 2 bases and J 5 bases; bases outside gene matches: 5. In DNA form, the CDR3 reads TGTGCCAGCAGCTTAGGATCAGCGGGGACCGGGGAGCTGTTTTTT. This codes for CASSLGSAGTGELFF.

This clonotype was detected ten times or more. This CDR3 is CASSLDEGANYGYTF. In DNA, the CDR3 is TGTGCCAGCAGCTTAGATGAGGGTGCGAACTATGGCTACACCTTC. This rearrangement joins TRBV7-9 to TRBJ1-2; D unresolved. V lost 1 base to trimming and J lost 2 bases, with 11 bases between them. The CDR3 is 15 residues long. Germline assignment: CDR1 SEHNR and CDR2 FQNEAQ (reference sequence). Based on the CDR3 plus reference TRBV7-9 and TRBJ1-2, the full variable domain is DTGVSQNPRHKITKRGQNVTFRCDPISEHNRLYWYRQTLGQGPEFLTYFQNEAQLEKSRLLSDRFSAERPKGSFSTLEIQRTEQGDSAMYLCASSLDEGANYGYTFGSGTRLTVV.

This clonotype has ten or more counts. The chain employs TRBV5-6 and TRBJ2-5; D is perhaps TRBD2 (6 bases). CDR1 and CDR2 from the germline V gene are SGHDT and YYEEEE. The germline V and J ends were trimmed by 4 bases and 5 bases, with 6 bases remaining between them. This CDR3 has 11 amino acids. The chain's CDR3 is CASSGGETQYF. For the CDR3, the DNA is TGTGCCAGCAGCGGGGGGGAGACCCAGTACTTC.

This clonotype was detected ten times or more. Written as DNA, the CDR3 is TGTGCCAGCAGGACCCGGGACACCTCCTACAATGAGCAGTTCTTC. This sequence encodes CASRTRDTSYNEQFF. The V gene is TRBV5-8, the J gene TRBJ2-1; D is perhaps TRBD1 (6 bases). There are 15 residues in the CDR3. Looked up from germline, CDR1 is SGHTS and CDR2 is YDEGEE. V was shortened by 5 bases and J by 0 bases, with 12 bases between the two germline ends.

The chain employs TRBV6-1 and TRBJ1-4; 11 nucleotides line up with TRBD1. This CDR3 spans 15 amino acids. Per germline, CDR1 MNHNS and CDR2 SASEGT. With 5 bases clipped from V and 7 bases from J, the junction kept 6 bases outside the gene matches. The CDR3, as DNA: TGTGCCAGCAGTTTCCTTGGGACAGGGGGTGAAAAACTGTTTTTT. Translating it yields CASSFLGTGGEKLFF.